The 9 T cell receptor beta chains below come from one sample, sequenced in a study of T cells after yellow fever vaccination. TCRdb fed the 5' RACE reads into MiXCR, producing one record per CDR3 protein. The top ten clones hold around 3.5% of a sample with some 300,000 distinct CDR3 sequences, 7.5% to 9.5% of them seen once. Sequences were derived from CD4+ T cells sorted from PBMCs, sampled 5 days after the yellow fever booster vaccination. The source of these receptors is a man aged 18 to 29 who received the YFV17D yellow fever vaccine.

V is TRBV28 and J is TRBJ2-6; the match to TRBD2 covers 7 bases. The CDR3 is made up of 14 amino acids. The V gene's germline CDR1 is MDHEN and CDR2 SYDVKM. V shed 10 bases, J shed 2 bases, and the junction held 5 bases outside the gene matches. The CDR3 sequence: CAIQAGAGANVLTF. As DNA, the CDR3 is TGTGCCATCCAGGCGGGGGCTGGGGCCAACGTCCTGACTTTC. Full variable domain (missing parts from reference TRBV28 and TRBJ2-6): DVKVTQSSRYLVKRTGEKVFLECVQDMDHENMFWYRQDPGLGLRLIYFSYDVKMKEKGDIPEGYSVSREKKERFSLILESASTNQTSMYLCAIQAGAGANVLTFGAGSRLTVL.

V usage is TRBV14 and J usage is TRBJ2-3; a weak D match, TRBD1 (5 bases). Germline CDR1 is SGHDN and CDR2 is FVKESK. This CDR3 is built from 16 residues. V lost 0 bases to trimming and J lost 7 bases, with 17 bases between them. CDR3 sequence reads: CASSQESYRQTNTQYF. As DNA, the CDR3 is TGTGCCAGCAGCCAAGAAAGCTACAGGCAAACTAATACGCAGTATTTT.

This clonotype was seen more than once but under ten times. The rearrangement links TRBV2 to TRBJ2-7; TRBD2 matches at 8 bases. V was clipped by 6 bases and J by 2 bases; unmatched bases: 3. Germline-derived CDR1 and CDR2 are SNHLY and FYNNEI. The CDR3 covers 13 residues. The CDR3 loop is CASRAGGPYEQYF. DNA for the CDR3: TGTGCCAGCAGGGCGGGGGGACCCTACGAGCAGTACTTC.

CDR3 coding DNA: TGTGCCAGCAGCATAGGGACGTTTGGGGAACTGTTTTTT. This encodes CASSIGTFGELFF. This rearrangement joins TRBV7-9 to TRBJ1-4, with a weak D call TRBD1 (5 bases). The germline V gene has CDR1 SEHNR and CDR2 FQNEAQ (reference sequence). The length of the CDR3 is 13 residues. The V gene lost 5 bases and the J gene lost 12 bases, with 16 bases spanning the gap.

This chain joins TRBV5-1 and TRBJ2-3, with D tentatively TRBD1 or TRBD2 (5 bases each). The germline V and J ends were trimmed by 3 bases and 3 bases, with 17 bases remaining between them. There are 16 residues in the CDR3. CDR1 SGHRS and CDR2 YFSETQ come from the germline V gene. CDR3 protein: CASSSHQGKRTDTQYF. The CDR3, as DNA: TGCGCCAGCAGCTCACACCAGGGAAAGCGGACAGATACGCAGTATTTT. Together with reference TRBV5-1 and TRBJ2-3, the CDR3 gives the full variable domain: KAGVTQTPRYLIKTRGQQVTLSCSPISGHRSVSWYQQTPGQGLQFLFEYFSETQRNKGNFPGRFSGRQFSNSRSEMNVSTLELGDSALYLCASSSHQGKRTDTQYFGPGTRLTVL.

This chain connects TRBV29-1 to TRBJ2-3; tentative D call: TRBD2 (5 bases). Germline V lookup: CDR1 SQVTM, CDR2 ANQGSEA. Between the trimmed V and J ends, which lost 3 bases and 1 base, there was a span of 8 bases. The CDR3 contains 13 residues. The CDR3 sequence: CSVDLEGTDTQYF. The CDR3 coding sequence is TGCAGCGTTGACTTGGAGGGCACAGATACGCAGTATTTT.

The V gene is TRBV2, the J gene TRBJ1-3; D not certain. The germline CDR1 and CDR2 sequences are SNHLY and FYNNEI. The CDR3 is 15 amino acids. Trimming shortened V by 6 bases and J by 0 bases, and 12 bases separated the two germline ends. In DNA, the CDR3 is TGTGCCAGCAGCGCCCGCTCCCACTCTGGAAACACCATATATTTT. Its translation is CASSARSHSGNTIYF.

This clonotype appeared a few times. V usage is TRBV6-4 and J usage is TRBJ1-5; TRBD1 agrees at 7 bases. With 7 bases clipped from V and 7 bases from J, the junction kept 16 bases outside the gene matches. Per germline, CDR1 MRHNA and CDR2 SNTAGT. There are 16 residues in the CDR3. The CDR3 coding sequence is TGTGCCAGCAACCCCGGGACAGCGCGAAGGTACCAGCCCCAGCATTTT. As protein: CASNPGTARRYQPQHF.

The DNA of the CDR3 is TGTGCCAGCAGCTTAGAATCCATCGGGGGTTCACCCCTCCACTTT. This encodes CASSLESIGGSPLHF. The chain links TRBV7-9 to TRBJ1-6; D possibly corresponds to TRBD1 (5 bases). Germline V CDR1 and CDR2: SEHNR, FQNEAQ (reference sequence). The V gene lost 1 base and the J gene lost 9 bases, with 13 bases spanning the gap. CDR3 length: 15 amino acids. Full variable domain (missing parts from reference TRBV7-9 and TRBJ1-6): DTGVSQNPRHKITKRGQNVTFRCDPISEHNRLYWYRQTLGQGPEFLTYFQNEAQLEKSRLLSDRFSAERPKGSFSTLEIQRTEQGDSAMYLCASSLESIGGSPLHFGNGTRLTVT.